These T cell receptor beta chains were read from a single sample in a study of human versus mouse CDR3 diversity and MHC coevolution. TCRdb's table, derived via immunoSEQ multiplex PCR, lists solely in-frame clones and lacks some. The sample yields some 82,000 clones, 93% seen once. The source material was naive CD4+ T cells from blood. Receptors were obtained from a person aged 30-69 years in good health. The CDR3 runs from the conserved cysteine through the conserved F or W.

v_gene,j_gene,CDR3aa
TRBV5-4,TRBJ2-3,CASSSTGGSTDTQYF
TRBV6-1,TRBJ2-1,CASRGGEQFF
TRBV19,TRBJ1-1,CASSIDPGVDTEAFF
TRBV2,TRBJ1-1,CASSERAGWDMNTEAFF
TRBV6-5,TRBJ1-4,CASSRQGRTNEKLFF
TRBV5-4,TRBJ1-3,CASSLQGNAGNTIYF
TRBV30,TRBJ2-5,CAWTRTAQETQYF
TRBV21-1,TRBJ2-7,CASSKDRPSLSSHEQYF
TRBV30,TRBJ2-7,CAWSSGNEQYF
TRBV7-6,TRBJ2-6,CASSSRGANVLTF
TRBV10-2,TRBJ2-7,CASSDATLGSYEQYF
TRBV7-8,TRBJ2-7,CASSLGTGAKKQYF
TRBV18,TRBJ2-7,CASSLGQGNSYEQYF
TRBV7-3,TRBJ1-1,CASSLGGRGMNTEAFF
TRBV10-2,TRBJ2-3,CASSMFRTGVTDTQYF
TRBV6-5,TRBJ1-2,CASSYRGLGYGYTF
TRBV7-9,TRBJ2-3,CASSLRDRGRDTQYF
TRBV7-9,TRBJ2-7,CASSGRDSPYEQYF
TRBV5-4,TRBJ1-2,CASSYPQGAYGYTF
TRBV21-1,TRBJ2-7,CASRDVVGSYEQYF
TRBV4-3,TRBJ2-1,CASSQQLAGGRTNEQFF
TRBV30,TRBJ1-4,CAWSAGGGEKLFF
TRBV7-2,TRBJ1-5,CASSLGGSQPQHF
TRBV11-2,TRBJ2-5,CASSWGGRRETQYF
TRBV5-1,TRBJ1-2,CASSTGTGVGYTF
TRBV7-6,TRBJ2-1,CASSLASGTYNEQFF
TRBV5-6,TRBJ2-7,CASSALGAWNEQYF
TRBV6-4,TRBJ1-2,CASSDTGGDYGYTF
TRBV29-1,TRBJ2-7,CSVGQPLYEQYF
TRBV7-9,TRBJ2-7,CASSLAEVLSYEQYF
TRBV27,TRBJ2-7,CASSTSTGPTHEQYF
TRBV7-3,TRBJ2-3,CASSLTSGITDTQYF
TRBV5-1,TRBJ2-7,CASMGSHYEQYF
TRBV30,TRBJ2-1,CAWSGLAGFYNEQFF
TRBV5-1,TRBJ2-7,CASSRDRLDEQYF
TRBV9,TRBJ1-1,CASSRGGNTEAFF
TRBV30,TRBJ2-1,CAYGDGISGKGEQFF
TRBV19,TRBJ2-7,CASSIGGSSYEQYF
TRBV15,TRBJ2-3,CATSSQGDTQYF
TRBV19,TRBJ1-2,CASRQLAGYGYTF
TRBV28,TRBJ2-7,CASSLRASGSRTLNEQYF